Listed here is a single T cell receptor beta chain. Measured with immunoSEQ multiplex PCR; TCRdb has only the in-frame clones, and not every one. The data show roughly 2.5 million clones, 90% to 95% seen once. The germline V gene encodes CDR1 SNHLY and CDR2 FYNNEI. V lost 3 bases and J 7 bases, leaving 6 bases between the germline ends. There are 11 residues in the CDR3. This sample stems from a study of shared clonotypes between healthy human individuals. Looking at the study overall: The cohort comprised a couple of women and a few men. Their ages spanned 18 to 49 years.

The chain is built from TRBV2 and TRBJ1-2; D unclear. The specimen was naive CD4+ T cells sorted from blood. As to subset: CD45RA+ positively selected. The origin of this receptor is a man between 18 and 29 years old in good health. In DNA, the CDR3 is TGTGCCAGCAGTGAGGACTCTGGCTACACCTTC. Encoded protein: CASSEDSGYTF.